This T cell receptor beta chain was found in a study of T cell repertoires in cytomegalovirus infection. Study-wide background: Use of recently identified HLA-C-restricted and well-studied HLA-B-restricted CMV epitopes was part of the study. Evidence of both CMV infection and a matching HLA type came from public TCR beta signatures.

The germline V gene encodes CDR1 SGHTA and CDR2 FQGNSA. The CDR3 length is 14 residues. The germline V and J ends were trimmed by 3 bases and 0 bases, with 6 bases remaining between them. This clonotype was found many times. Its antigen is undetermined. General study points: Dominant in the ex vivo response were TCR beta clonotypes restricted by HLA-C and specific for CMV.

Using its own MiXCR run on the reads, TCRdb lists one record per CDR3 protein. The table shows some 590,000 distinct CDR3 sequences, with roughly 43% occurring only once. The material was cultured PBMCs, obtained from culture after CMV antigen stimulation. This TCR was recovered from a human donor in good health (CMV status not recorded). Some clones in this sample may be carry-over from other donors' samples. The chain carries TRBV7-2 and TRBJ1-3; no clear D. The chain's CDR3 is CASSFGSSGNTIYF. The CDR3 DNA follows: TGTGCCAGCAGCTTCGGCAGCTCTGGAAACACCATATATTTT. The full variable domain, in which reference TRBV7-2 and TRBJ1-3 provide the parts outside the CDR3, is GAGVSQSPSNKVTEKGKDVELRCDPISGHTALYWYRQSLGQGLEFLIYFQGNSAPDKSGLPSDRFSAERTGGSVSTLTIQRTQQEDSAVYLCASSFGSSGNTIYFGEGSWLTVV.